This TCR beta chain stems from a study of CD8 T cells in ankylosing spondylitis (dated by TCRdb to 2015 to 2018). About the investigation overall: T cell receptor beta repertoires were profiled in healthy donors and ankylosing spondylitis patients so that disease-linked TCR variants could be found. The whole study cohort included 90 to 120 healthy donors and 20 to 30 ankylosing spondylitis patients. Peripheral blood samples were taken, and synovial fluid was additionally collected from ankylosing spondylitis patients.

TCRdb shows the sequencer as Illumina HiSeq 2500. TCR beta libraries were prepared by quantitative 5'-RACE with molecular barcodes. The paper's data handling went like this. To identify disease-linked TCR variants, a new computational method was used, one built on a probabilistic model of VDJ rearrangement. TCRdb itself trimmed the public reads at Q25 with fastp, ran MiXCR and retained productive beta chains. Every distinct CDR3 protein forms one entry, paired with its most common genes and DNA. These V and J calls are TCRdb output, not the study's own analysis. Here the sample has 500,000 to 650,000 distinct CDR3 sequences; about 5.2% occur a single time. Roughly 3.2% of the sample goes to the ten largest clones. The study at large found these results: Some of the motif variants had been reported before in the synovial fluid and blood of reactive arthritis patients, a finding that suggests common disease-initiation mechanisms. The disease-linked clones had a CD8+ phenotype and were found at relatively low frequencies in peripheral blood. A TCR beta motif of eight highly homologous amino acid variants appeared characteristic of blood from ankylosing spondylitis patients. Significant enrichment of the disease-linked clones was reported in matched synovial fluid samples from ankylosing spondylitis patients.

After removal of 7 bases from V and 5 bases from J, the junction retains 5 bases not matched to a gene. The germline V gene provides CDR1 MNHGY and CDR2 SVAAGI. The CDR3 covers 13 residues, taking in both the cysteine and the phenylalanine. The only DNA kept is the CDR3, 39 bases in frame from the first base. Note on this clonotype: Its antigen has not been determined. Base qualities are not provided; no much larger clone lies one nucleotide away.

The sequence came from a male donor with ankylosing spondylitis. This chain joins TRBV6-9 to TRBJ2-5; 9 bases in between match TRBD2. The sample consisted of blood, either unsorted or a sorted T cell fraction (not recorded which). The DNA sequence reads TGTGCCAGCAAGCGGGGGGCCCGGGAGACCCAGTACTTC. Its amino acids are CASKRGARETQYF.